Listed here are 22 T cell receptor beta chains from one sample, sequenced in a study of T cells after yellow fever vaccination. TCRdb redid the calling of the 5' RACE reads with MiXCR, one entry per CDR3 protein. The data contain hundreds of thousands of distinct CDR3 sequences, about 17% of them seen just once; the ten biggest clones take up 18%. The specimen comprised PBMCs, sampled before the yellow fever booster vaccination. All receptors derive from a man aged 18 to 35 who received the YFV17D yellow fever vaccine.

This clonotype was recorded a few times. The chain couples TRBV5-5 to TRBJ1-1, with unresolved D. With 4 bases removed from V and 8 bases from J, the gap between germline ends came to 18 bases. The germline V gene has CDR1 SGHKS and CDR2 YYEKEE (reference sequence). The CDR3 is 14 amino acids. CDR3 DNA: TGTGCCAGCAGCCTGTCTTCGGGTTACCAAGAAGCTTTCTTT. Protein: CASSLSSGYQEAFF.

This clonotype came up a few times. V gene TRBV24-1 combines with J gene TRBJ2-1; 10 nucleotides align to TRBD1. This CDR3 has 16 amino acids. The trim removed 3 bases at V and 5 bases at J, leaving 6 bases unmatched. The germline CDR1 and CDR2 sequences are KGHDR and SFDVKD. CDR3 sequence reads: CATSDRDRGLDNEQFF. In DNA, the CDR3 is TGTGCCACCAGTGATCGCGACAGGGGGCTCGACAATGAGCAGTTCTTC.

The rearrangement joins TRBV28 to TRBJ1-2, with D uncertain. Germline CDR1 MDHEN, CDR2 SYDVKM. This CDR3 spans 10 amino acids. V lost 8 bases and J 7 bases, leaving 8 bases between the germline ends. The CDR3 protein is CASGLGGYTF. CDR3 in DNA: TGTGCCAGCGGCCTAGGTGGCTACACCTTC.

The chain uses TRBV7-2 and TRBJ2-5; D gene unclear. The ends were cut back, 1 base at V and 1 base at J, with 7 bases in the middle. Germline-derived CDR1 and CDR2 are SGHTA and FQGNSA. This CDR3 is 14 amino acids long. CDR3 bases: TGTGCCAGCAGCTTAGGACGCCCCCAAGAGACCCAGTACTTC. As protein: CASSLGRPQETQYF.

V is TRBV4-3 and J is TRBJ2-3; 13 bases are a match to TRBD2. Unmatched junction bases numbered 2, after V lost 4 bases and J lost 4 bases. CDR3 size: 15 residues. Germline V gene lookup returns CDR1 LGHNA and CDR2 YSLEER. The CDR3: CASSPGTSGADTQYF. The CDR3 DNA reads TGCGCCAGCAGCCCCGGGACTAGCGGGGCAGATACGCAGTATTTT.

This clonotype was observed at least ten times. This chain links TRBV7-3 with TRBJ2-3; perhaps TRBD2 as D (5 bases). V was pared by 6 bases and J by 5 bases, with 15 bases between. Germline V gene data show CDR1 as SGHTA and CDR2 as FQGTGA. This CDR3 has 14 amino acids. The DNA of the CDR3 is TGTGCCAGCAGTACCACCCCGAGGGTAGATACGCAGTATTTT. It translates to CASSTTPRVDTQYF.

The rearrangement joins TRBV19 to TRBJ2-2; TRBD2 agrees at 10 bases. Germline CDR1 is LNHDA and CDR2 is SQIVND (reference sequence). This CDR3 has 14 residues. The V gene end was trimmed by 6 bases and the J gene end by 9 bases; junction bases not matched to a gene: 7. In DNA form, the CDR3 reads TGTGCCAGTAGACTAGCGGGATCACTCAGGGAGCTGTTTTTT. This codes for CASRLAGSLRELFF. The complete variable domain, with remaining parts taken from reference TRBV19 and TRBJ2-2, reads DGGITQSPKYLFRKEGQNVTLSCEQNLNHDAMYWYRQDPGQGLRLIYYSQIVNDFQKGDIAEGYSVSREKKESFPLTVTSAQKNPTAFYLCASRLAGSLRELFFGEGSRLTVL.

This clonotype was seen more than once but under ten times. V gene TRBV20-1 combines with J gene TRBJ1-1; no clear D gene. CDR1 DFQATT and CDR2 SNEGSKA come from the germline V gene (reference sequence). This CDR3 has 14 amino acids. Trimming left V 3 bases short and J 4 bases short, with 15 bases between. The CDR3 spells CSARKGPTPTEAFF. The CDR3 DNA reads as TGCAGTGCTAGGAAAGGACCGACGCCCACTGAAGCTTTCTTT.

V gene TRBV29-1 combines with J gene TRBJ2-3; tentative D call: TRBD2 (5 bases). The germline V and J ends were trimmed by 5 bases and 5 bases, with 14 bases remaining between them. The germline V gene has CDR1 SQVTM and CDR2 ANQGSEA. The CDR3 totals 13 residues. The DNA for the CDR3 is TGCAGCGTTACGGGGTTACATGGAGATACGCAGTATTTT. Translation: CSVTGLHGDTQYF.

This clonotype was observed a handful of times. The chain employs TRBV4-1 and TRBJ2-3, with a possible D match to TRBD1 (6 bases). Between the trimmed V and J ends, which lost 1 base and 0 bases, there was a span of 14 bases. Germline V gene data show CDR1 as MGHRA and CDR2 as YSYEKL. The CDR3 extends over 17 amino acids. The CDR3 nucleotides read TGCGCCAGCAGCCAAGGATACCTAGGGGGTAGCACAGATACGCAGTATTTT. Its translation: CASSQGYLGGSTDTQYF.

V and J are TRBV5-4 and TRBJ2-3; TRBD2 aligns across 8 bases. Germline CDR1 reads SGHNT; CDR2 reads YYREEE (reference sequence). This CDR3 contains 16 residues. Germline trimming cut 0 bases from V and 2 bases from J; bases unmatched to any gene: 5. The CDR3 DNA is TGTGCCAGCAGCTTGGCCTACGGGGGGGCCACAGATACGCAGTATTTT. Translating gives CASSLAYGGATDTQYF.

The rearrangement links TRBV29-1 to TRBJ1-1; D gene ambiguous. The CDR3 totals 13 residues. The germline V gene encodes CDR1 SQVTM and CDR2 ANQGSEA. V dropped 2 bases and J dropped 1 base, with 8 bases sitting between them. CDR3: CSVEMAENTEAFF. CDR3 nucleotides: TGCAGCGTTGAAATGGCAGAGAACACTGAAGCTTTCTTT.

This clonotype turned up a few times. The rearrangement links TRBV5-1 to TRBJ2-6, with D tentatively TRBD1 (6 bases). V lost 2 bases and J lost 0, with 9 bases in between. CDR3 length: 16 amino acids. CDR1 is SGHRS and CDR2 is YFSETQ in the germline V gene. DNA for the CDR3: TGCGCCAGCAGCTTAACAGGGAACTCTGGGGCCAACGTCCTGACTTTC. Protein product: CASSLTGNSGANVLTF.

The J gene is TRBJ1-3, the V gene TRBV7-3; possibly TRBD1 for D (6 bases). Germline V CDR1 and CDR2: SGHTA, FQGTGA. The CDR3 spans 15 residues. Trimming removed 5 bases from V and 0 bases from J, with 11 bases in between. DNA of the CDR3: TGTGCCAGCAGCGAACAGGGACGCTCTGGAAACACCATATATTTT. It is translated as CASSEQGRSGNTIYF.

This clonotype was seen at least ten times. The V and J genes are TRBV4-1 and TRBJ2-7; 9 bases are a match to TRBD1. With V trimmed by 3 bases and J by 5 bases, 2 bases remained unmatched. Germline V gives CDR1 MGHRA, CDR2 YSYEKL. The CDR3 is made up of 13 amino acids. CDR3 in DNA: TGCGCCAGCAGCCAGAGACAGGGGGACGAGCAGTACGTC. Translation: CASSQRQGDEQYV.

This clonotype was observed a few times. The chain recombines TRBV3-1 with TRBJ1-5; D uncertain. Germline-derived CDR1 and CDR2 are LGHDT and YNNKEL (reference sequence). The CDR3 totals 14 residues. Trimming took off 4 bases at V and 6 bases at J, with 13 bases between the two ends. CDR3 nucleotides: TGTGCCAGCAGCCGGGAAGGGAGCCGTCAGCCCCAGCATTTT. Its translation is CASSREGSRQPQHF.

This CDR3 reads CASSWVRTRISPLHF. The DNA of the CDR3 is TGTGCCAGCAGCTGGGTCCGGACACGGATTTCACCCCTCCACTTT. J is TRBJ1-6 and V is TRBV5-6, with a tentative D call TRBD1 (5 bases). V was shortened by 3 bases and J by 9 bases, with 16 bases between the two germline ends. Germline V CDR1 and CDR2: SGHDT, YYEEEE. The CDR3 length is 15 residues.

CDR3 protein: CATSDRAGAGELFF. DNA of the CDR3: TGTGCCACCAGTGACCGAGCAGGGGCCGGGGAGCTGTTTTTT. The V gene is TRBV24-1, the J gene TRBJ2-2, with D tentatively TRBD1 (6 bases). The CDR3 is 14 amino acids. Looked up from germline, CDR1 is KGHDR and CDR2 is SFDVKD. V was trimmed by 4 bases and J by 6 bases, leaving 11 bases between them.

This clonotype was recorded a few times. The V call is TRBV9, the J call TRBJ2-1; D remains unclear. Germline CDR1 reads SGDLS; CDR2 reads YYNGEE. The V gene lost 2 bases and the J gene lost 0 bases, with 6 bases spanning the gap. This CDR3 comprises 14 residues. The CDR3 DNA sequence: TGTGCCAGCAGCGTTAGGAGCTCCTACAATGAGCAGTTCTTC. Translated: CASSVRSSYNEQFF. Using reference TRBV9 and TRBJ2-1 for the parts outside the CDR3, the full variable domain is DSGVTQTPKHLITATGQRVTLRCSPRSGDLSVYWYQQSLDQGLQFLIQYYNGEERAKGNILERFSAQQFPDLHSELNLSSLELGDSALYFCASSVRSSYNEQFFGPGTRLTVL.

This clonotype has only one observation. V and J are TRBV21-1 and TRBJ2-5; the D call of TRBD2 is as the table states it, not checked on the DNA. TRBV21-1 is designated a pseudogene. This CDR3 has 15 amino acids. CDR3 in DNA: TGTGCCAATGCGGGACTAGTTTGTCCCCAAGAGACCCAGTACTTC. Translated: CANAGLVCPQETQYF.

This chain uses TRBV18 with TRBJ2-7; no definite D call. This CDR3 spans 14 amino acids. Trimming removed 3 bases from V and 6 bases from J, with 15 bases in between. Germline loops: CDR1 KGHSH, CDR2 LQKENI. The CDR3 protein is CASSPPTLLGEQYF. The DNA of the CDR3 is TGTGCCAGCTCACCGCCGACCCTGCTCGGCGAGCAGTACTTC. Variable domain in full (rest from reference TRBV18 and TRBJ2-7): NAGVMQNPRHLVRRRGQEARLRCSPMKGHSHVYWYRQLPEEGLKFMVYLQKENIIDESGMPKERFSAEFPKEGPSILRIQQVVRGDSAAYFCASSPPTLLGEQYFGPGTRLTVT.

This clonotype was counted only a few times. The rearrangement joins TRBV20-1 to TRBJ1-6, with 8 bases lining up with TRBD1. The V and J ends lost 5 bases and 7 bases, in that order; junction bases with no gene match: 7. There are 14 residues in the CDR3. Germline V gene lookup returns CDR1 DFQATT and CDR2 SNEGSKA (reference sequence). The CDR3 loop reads CSASVTGGNSPLHF. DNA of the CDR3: TGCAGTGCTTCTGTCACAGGGGGAAATTCACCCCTCCACTTT.